The 23 T cell receptor beta chains listed next were all sequenced from one sample in a study of kidney transplant recipient with SARS-CoV-2 infection. Using its own MiXCR run on the reads, TCRdb lists one record per CDR3 protein. The data hold about 240,000 distinct CDR3 sequences, with 25% to 35% observed a single time. The specimen was a blood sample, collected at baseline and on roughly day 120 from a kidney transplant recipient. The receptors come from a male patient between 25 and 40 years old who had COVID-19 and was a kidney transplant recipient. Some T cells may be transferred from the graft donor.

V and J are TRBV27 and TRBJ2-1, with 8 bases matching TRBD2. Per the germline V gene, CDR1 is MNHEY and CDR2 is SMNVEV (reference sequence). The CDR3 sequence is 16 residues long. V shed 5 bases, J shed 0 bases, and the junction held 6 bases outside the gene matches. The CDR3 spells CASSPRLAGSYNEQFF. The CDR3 nucleotides read TGTGCCAGCAGTCCCCGGCTAGCGGGCTCCTACAATGAGCAGTTCTTC.

As to this clonotype: This may arise from a read error, as a much more abundant clone is one base away. The J gene is TRBJ1-2, the V gene TRBV16, with unresolved D. There are 17 residues in the CDR3. CDR1 is KGHSY and CDR2 is FQNENV in the germline V gene. CDR3 DNA: TGTGCCAGCAGCGGTATGATGGTCGTTAGAAAGACCTATGGCTACATCTTC. Its protein product is CASSGMMVVRKTYGYIF.

This clonotype was observed a few times. The chain uses TRBV21-1 and TRBJ2-3. TRBV21-1 is noted as a pseudogene. The CDR3 loop spans 17 amino acids. The CDR3 DNA reads TGTGCCAGCAGGATAAGGTTAGCTACAGTCATGCAATATACGCAGTATTTT. Its protein is CASRIRLATVMQYTQYF.

This clonotype occurred many times. The rearrangement links TRBV28 to TRBJ2-7, with D possibly matching TRBD2 (6 bases). The V end was cut by 8 bases, the J end by 4 bases, with 15 bases between. The CDR3 spans 13 residues. Germline V CDR1 and CDR2: MDHEN, SYDVKM. The CDR3 region is CASLEARGYEQYF. CDR3 nucleotides: TGTGCCAGCCTGGAGGCCCGGGGGTACGAGCAGTACTTC.

This clonotype was observed at least ten times. The rearrangement joins TRBV5-4 to TRBJ2-2, with TRBD2 identical over 12 bases. Germline values: CDR1 SGHNT, CDR2 YYREEE (reference sequence). V was pared by 4 bases and J by 6 bases, with 10 bases of the junction left unmatched. The CDR3 loop spans 17 amino acids. The CDR3 DNA sequence: TGTGCCAGCAGCGGGACCCAACTAGCGGGAGGTTCCGGGGAGCTGTTTTTT. Translating gives CASSGTQLAGGSGELFF.

The chain links TRBV5-4 to TRBJ2-5, with 7 bases lining up with TRBD1. Germline loops: CDR1 SGHNT, CDR2 YYREEE (reference sequence). J gave up 4 bases and V 0 bases, and 6 bases lay outside the gene matches. CDR3 length: 15 residues. CDR3 sequence (DNA): TGTGCCAGCAGCTTGGGTGGGGCAGGGGGAGAGACCCAGTACTTC. This encodes CASSLGGAGGETQYF.

A word on this clonotype: A read error may explain this, as a much larger clone is one base away. The J gene is TRBJ1-2, the V gene TRBV5-8; no clear D gene. Germline CDR1 and CDR2: SGHTS and YDEGEE. The ends were cut back, 7 bases at V and 4 bases at J, with 23 bases in the middle. The CDR3 spans 16 residues. This CDR3 reads CASPTLHPRKTYGYTF. CDR3 coding DNA: TGTGCCAGCCCTACCCTTCATCCACGAAAGACCTATGGCTACACCTTC. Filled out from reference TRBV5-8 and TRBJ1-2, the complete variable domain reads EAGVTQSPTHLIKTRGQQATLRCSPISGHTSVYWYQQALGLGLQFLLWYDEGEERNRGNFPPRFSGRQFPNYSSELNVNALELEDSALYLCASPTLHPRKTYGYTFGSGTRLTVV.

To note about this clonotype: This may be a read error, as it is one base from a much larger clone. The chain joins TRBV6-5 to TRBJ2-1, with unresolved D. Germline V gene sequence: CDR1 MNHEY, CDR2 SVGAGI. This CDR3 comprises 16 residues. The CDR3 DNA reads TGTGCCAGCAGTCCATACCTCACTCTCACCTACAATGAGCAGCTCTTC. Its protein is CASSPYLTLTYNEQLF.

At least ten counts were recorded for this clonotype. The genes are TRBV12-3 or TRBV12-4 and TRBJ1-2; D unclear. Trimming stripped 4 bases from V and 4 bases from J, with 22 bases between. This CDR3 region has 17 residues. In DNA, the CDR3 is TGTGCCAGCAGTTCGTATCTCAGCTTCCGAAAGACCTATGGCTACACCTTC. Translated, it gives CASSSYLSFRKTYGYTF.

A word on this clonotype: A single base separates this from a much larger clone, so it may be a read error. The chain has TRBV6-1 and TRBJ2-7; 12 nucleotides match TRBD2. The CDR3 is made up of 16 amino acids. Germline-derived CDR1 and CDR2 are MNHNS and SASEGT. The CDR3 spells CTSSYLAGGFSYEQYV. The CDR3 DNA follows: TGTACCAGCAGTTACCTAGCGGGAGGGTTCTCCTACGAGCAGTACGTC.

This clonotype was observed at least ten times. The V and J genes are TRBV6-5 and TRBJ1-2; D is unclear. This CDR3 comprises 13 residues. Germline CDR1 is MNHEY and CDR2 is SVGAGI. Trimming removed 2 bases at V and 5 bases at J, with 9 bases between. The CDR3 nucleotides are TGTGCCAGCAGTTACGGGCGGGGTTATGGCTACACCTTC. This gives the protein CASSYGRGYGYTF.

This clonotype came up many times. The genes are TRBV25-1 and TRBJ1-5; D call uncertain. Per the germline V gene, CDR1 is MGHDK and CDR2 is SYGVNS. The CDR3 extends over 14 amino acids. The V end was cut by 2 bases, the J end by 7 bases, with 12 bases between. The CDR3 nucleotides read TGTGCCAGCAGTGAAGGAGGGTCGGAGCAGCCCCAGCATTTT. Translating it yields CASSEGGSEQPQHF. Drawing the rest from reference TRBV25-1 and TRBJ1-5, the complete variable domain is EADIYQTPRYLVIGTGKKITLECSQTMGHDKMYWYQQDPGMELHLIHYSYGVNSTEKGDLSSESTVSRIRTEHFPLTLESARPSHTSQYLCASSEGGSEQPQHFGDGTRLSIL.

For this clonotype: Being one base from a much bigger clone, this may be a read error. A read error is likely, as this CDR3 ends without the conserved phenylalanine or tryptophan. The gene calls are TRBV12-3 or TRBV12-4 and TRBJ1-3; 7 bases are a match to TRBD1. This CDR3 spans 15 amino acids. V was pared by 6 bases and J by 3 bases, with 8 bases of the junction left unmatched. Written as DNA, the CDR3 is TGTGCCAGCAGCGCCTACGACAGGGATGGAAACACCATATATCTT. Translation gives CASSAYDRDGNTIYL.

In its sample, this clonotype was seen many times. This chain joins TRBV6-5 and TRBJ1-2; TRBD1 might be the D (5 bases). Germline-derived CDR1 and CDR2 are MNHEY and SVGAGI. V was shortened by 5 bases and J by 4 bases, with 23 bases between the two germline ends. The CDR3 is 17 residues long. CDR3 residues: CASSGAISMRKTYGYTF. DNA for the CDR3: TGTGCCAGCAGTGGGGCCATCTCTATGCGAAAGACCTATGGCTACACCTTC.

Comment on this clonotype: It may be a read error: a sequence one base away is much more abundant. The rearrangement joins TRBV18 to TRBJ2-3; D might be TRBD2 (6 bases). From germline, CDR1 is KGHSH and CDR2 LQKENI. This CDR3 is built from 15 residues. CDR3 nucleotide sequence: TGTGCCAGCTCACCAACAGCTATCCCGGGAGATATGCAGTATTTT. It specifies CASSPTAIPGDMQYF. Full variable domain (missing parts from reference TRBV18 and TRBJ2-3): NAGVMQNPRHLVRRRGQEARLRCSPMKGHSHVYWYRQLPEEGLKFMVYLQKENIIDESGMPKERFSAEFPKEGPSILRIQQVVRGDSAAYFCASSPTAIPGDMQYFGPGTRLTVL.

This clonotype was counted many times. The rearrangement joins TRBV12-3 or TRBV12-4 to TRBJ1-2; D uncertain. Trimming removed 5 bases at V and 4 bases at J, with 23 bases between. The CDR3 spans 17 residues. In DNA form, the CDR3 reads TGTGCCAGCAGTGGCTGCTCCAGCTTCCGAAAGACCTATGGCTACACCTTC. Residues: CASSGCSSFRKTYGYTF.

Turning to this clonotype: Its ends do not fully match the called genes, so a read error is possible. CDR3 nucleotide sequence: TGTGCCAGCAGTTTCAGCTCGAGCGCAGGAGCGGGGTTTTTT. Its translation is CASSFSSSAGAGFF. V gene TRBV27 combines with J gene TRBJ2-3; the match to TRBD2 covers 7 bases. From germline, CDR1 is MNHEY and CDR2 SMNVEV (reference sequence). The CDR3 is 14 amino acids.

As concerns this clonotype: A read error is possible here, since a much larger clone lies one base away. The V and J genes are TRBV28 and TRBJ2-7, with 7 bases fitting TRBD2. J lost 2 bases, V lost 8 bases, and 15 bases had no gene match. This CDR3 has 16 residues. From germline, CDR1 is MDHEN and CDR2 SYDVKM. CDR3 amino acids: CASFGVGGGPPYEQYF. CDR3 DNA: TGTGCCAGCTTCGGCGTCGGGGGAGGGCCCCCCTACGAGCAGTACTTC.

This clonotype has ten or more counts. Written as DNA, the CDR3 is TGTGCCAGCAGTCCCAGGATGGACGTAGCCCAGCATTTT. This translates into CASSPRMDVAQHF. This chain links TRBV28 with TRBJ1-5; D uncertain. V dropped 5 bases and J dropped 11 bases, with 16 bases sitting between them. Germline V CDR1 and CDR2: MDHEN, SYDVKM. The CDR3 length is 13 residues.

This clonotype came up many times. The genes are TRBV2 and TRBJ1-2; maybe TRBD1 (5 bases). Germline loops: CDR1 SNHLY, CDR2 FYNNEI. This CDR3 region has 12 residues. Between the trimmed V and J ends, which lost 4 bases and 4 bases, there was a span of 7 bases. CDR3 residues: CASSVDTYGYTF. CDR3 in DNA: TGTGCCAGCAGTGTGGACACCTATGGCTACACCTTC.

There are a few counts of this clonotype. V and J are TRBV7-9 and TRBJ2-1; TRBD1 matches at 8 bases. The CDR3 has 16 amino acids. V gave up 3 bases and J gave up 8 bases; unmatched junction bases: 12. From germline, CDR1 is SEHNR and CDR2 FQNEAQ (reference sequence). The CDR3 loop is CASSFNPTGDRDEQFF. DNA of the CDR3: TGTGCCAGCAGCTTCAACCCGACAGGGGATAGGGATGAGCAGTTCTTC.

The chain links TRBV3-1 to TRBJ1-2; D gene uncertain. The CDR3 is 17 residues long. The V gene's germline CDR1 is LGHDT and CDR2 YNNKEL (reference sequence). V was trimmed by 4 bases and J by 4 bases, leaving 22 bases between them. The CDR3: CASSLTNTLRKTYGYTF. CDR3 nucleotides: TGTGCCAGCAGCCTTACAAACACCCTTCGAAAGACCTATGGCTACACCTTC.

The sample holds many counts of this clonotype. V usage is TRBV6-5 and J usage is TRBJ1-4, with TRBD1 identical over 7 bases. CDR1 and CDR2 (germline): MNHEY, SVGAGI. The CDR3 loop spans 15 amino acids. V gave up 8 bases and J gave up 0 bases; unmatched junction bases: 6. CDR3 amino acids: CASVGQPATNEKLFF. The CDR3 DNA follows: TGTGCCAGCGTGGGACAGCCCGCAACTAATGAAAAACTGTTTTTT.